One T cell receptor (beta chain) is described in this entry. Using immunoSEQ multiplex PCR, the repertoire was profiled, and TCRdb retains in-frame clones only, with some absent. The sample carries about 210,000 clones, around four fifths recorded once. The source of the sample is a study of blood T cell repertoires in COVID-19. V shed 2 bases and J shed 8 bases, with 9 bases lying between them. The CDR3 covers 12 residues. Germline CDR1 reads MDHEN; CDR2 reads SYDVKM. This TCR derives from a woman in her 70s with COVID-19, enrolled during active disease. The sequenced sample consisted of peripheral blood. This rearrangement joins TRBV28 to TRBJ1-2; D is unclear. The chain's CDR3 is CASSLRRIGYTF. DNA of the CDR3: TGTGCCAGCAGTTTACGCAGGATCGGCTACACCTTC.